The TCR beta chain under discussion was sequenced for a study of cytomegalovirus exposure and HLA in healthy donors. V dropped 6 bases and J dropped 3; count of bases not matched to a gene: 9. Germline V gene sequence: CDR1 KGHSH, CDR2 LQKENI. The CDR3 is 15 amino acids. By its share, this clone is medium-sized (0.01 to 0.1%). PCR involved 60 Vbeta and 13 Jbeta primers. The repertoire was sequenced with immunoSEQ multiplex PCR; TCRdb's copy has only in-frame clones and lacks some. The repertoire holds over 90,000 clones, with 64% as singletons. The rearrangement links TRBV18 to TRBJ1-1; 8 positions agree with TRBD1. The receptor's source is a man in his fifties or sixties in good health and CMV-seronegative. Sequenced material: PBMCs. CDR3 nucleotide sequence: TGTGCCAGCTCCCCAACAGGGGGAAGCGACACTGAAGCTTTCTTT. Amino acid sequence: CASSPTGGSDTEAFF.